The 13 T cell receptor beta chains below all came from one sample that was sequenced in a study of identical twins. One entry per CDR3 protein, called by TCRdb with MiXCR from the 5' RACE reads. This sample yields hundreds of thousands of distinct CDR3 sequences, of which about 7.5% are seen a single time; around 2.1% belongs to the top ten. The data also belong to a second study, concerning yellow fever vaccine responses in identical twins.

Sequences were obtained from memory (CD45RO+) T cells sorted from blood. The receptors come from a young woman in good health.

V gene TRBV18 combines with J gene TRBJ2-7, with D possibly matching TRBD2 (6 bases). With 3 bases removed from V and 0 bases from J, the gap between germline ends came to 15 bases. The germline CDR1 and CDR2 sequences are KGHSH and LQKENI. CDR3 length: 16 amino acids. The CDR3 sequence is CASSPRWDFSSYEQYF. CDR3 nucleotide sequence: TGTGCCAGCTCACCCAGGTGGGACTTCTCCTCCTACGAGCAGTACTTC.

Concerning this clonotype: A much larger clone lies one base from this, so it may be a read error. This chain joins TRBV5-1 and TRBJ2-3; TRBD2 aligns across 8 bases. The germline V gene has CDR1 SGHRS and CDR2 YFSETQ. The CDR3 sequence is 14 residues long. The CDR3 protein is CASSLEAGGDTKYF. The CDR3 region has the DNA TGCGCCAGCAGCTTGGAGGCGGGAGGAGATACGAAGTATTTT.

This clonotype was observed a few times. J is TRBJ2-7 and V is TRBV6-1; D is perhaps TRBD2 (7 bases). V lost 8 bases, J lost 2 bases, and 16 bases lay in between. Looked up from germline, CDR1 is MNHNS and CDR2 is SASEGT. The CDR3 extends over 14 amino acids. This CDR3 is CASWDGGPTYEQYF. CDR3 nucleotide sequence: TGTGCCAGCTGGGACGGGGGGCCCACCTACGAGCAGTACTTC.

This clonotype was detected ten times or more. The rearrangement uses TRBV24-1 and TRBJ1-6; D not certain. CDR3 length equals 13 residues. Trimming cost V 5 bases and J 10 bases, with 11 bases left between them. The germline CDR1 and CDR2 sequences are KGHDR and SFDVKD. CDR3 DNA: TGTGCCACCAGTGCCGGCTTCGGCTCACCCCTCCACTTT. Its translation: CATSAGFGSPLHF.

This clonotype has at least ten counts. The chain recombines TRBV12-3 or TRBV12-4 with TRBJ1-2; no clear D. CDR3 size: 13 residues. Trimming left V 2 bases short and J 0 bases short, with 4 bases between. This CDR3 reads CASSLQANYGYTF. The CDR3 DNA is TGTGCCAGCAGTTTACAAGCTAACTATGGCTACACCTTC.

J is TRBJ1-2 and V is TRBV6-1, with D maybe TRBD1 (5 bases). Germline CDR1 is MNHNS and CDR2 is SASEGT. This CDR3 contains 13 residues. The V gene lost 5 bases and the J gene lost 4 bases, with 11 bases spanning the gap. The CDR3: CASSRQLGYGYTF. CDR3 coding DNA: TGTGCCAGCAGTCGACAGCTTGGCTATGGCTACACCTTC.

The chain employs TRBV5-6 and TRBJ1-1; D ambiguous. CDR3 size: 16 residues. V was shortened by 4 bases and J by 4 bases, with 20 bases between the two germline ends. Germline V gives CDR1 SGHDT, CDR2 YYEEEE. This CDR3 is CASSPAGKLRGTEAFF. CDR3 sequence (DNA): TGTGCCAGCAGCCCGGCCGGGAAACTACGGGGCACTGAAGCTTTCTTT.

Remarks on this clonotype: A much more abundant neighbour one base away suggests this may be a read error. The chain links TRBV7-2 to TRBJ2-1; 10 bases map to TRBD2. Germline CDR1 and CDR2: SGHTA and FQGNSA. This CDR3 region has 16 residues. The CDR3 region has the DNA TGTGCCAGCAGCCTCGTTAGCGGGGGGTCCCACCGGGAGCAGCTCTTC. This encodes CASSLVSGGSHREQLF.

This clonotype was seen many times. The CDR3 DNA follows: TGCAGTGCTAGATGGGCAAAGGGGAAGGATGAGCAGTTCTTC. Its protein is CSARWAKGKDEQFF. This chain connects TRBV20-1 to TRBJ2-1, with D maybe TRBD1 (5 bases). This CDR3 contains 14 residues. CDR1 is DFQATT, CDR2 SNEGSKA, per germline (reference sequence). V lost 2 bases, J lost 8 bases, and 16 bases lay in between.

This clonotype was observed a handful of times. The chain couples TRBV29-1 to TRBJ2-2, with TRBD1 as a possible D gene (6 bases). This CDR3 contains 13 residues. Germline V CDR1 and CDR2: SQVTM, ANQGSEA. V was trimmed by 3 bases and J by 3 bases, leaving 8 bases between them. Here the CDR3 DNA reads TGCAGCGTTGACCAGGGGTACACCGGGGAGCTGTTTTTT. Translated, it gives CSVDQGYTGELFF.

This clonotype was found many times. V is TRBV6-2 or TRBV6-3 and J is TRBJ2-2; tentatively, D is TRBD1 (6 bases). The CDR3 spans 15 residues. CDR1 is MNHEY and CDR2 is SVGEGT in the germline V gene. Trimming left V 2 bases short and J 6 bases short, with 13 bases between. CDR3 nucleotides: TGTGCCAGCAGTTACGGGGCAGGGGTCCCCGGGGAGCTGTTTTTT. Its protein product is CASSYGAGVPGELFF.

This clonotype was counted many times. V usage is TRBV6-2 or TRBV6-3 and J usage is TRBJ2-1; 14 positions match TRBD2. Germline values: CDR1 MNHEY, CDR2 SVGEGT. V dropped 0 bases and J dropped 5; count of bases not matched to a gene: 0. This CDR3 region has 16 residues. CDR3 in amino acids: CASSYSGLAGDNEQFF. The CDR3 DNA reads as TGTGCCAGCAGTTACTCGGGACTAGCGGGGGACAATGAGCAGTTCTTC.

This clonotype was recorded at least ten times. The rearrangement uses TRBV4-1 and TRBJ2-7; D is ambiguous. The CDR3 contains 15 residues. Per the germline V gene, CDR1 is MGHRA and CDR2 is YSYEKL. V was shortened by 1 base and J by 5 bases, with 15 bases between the two germline ends. In nucleotides, the CDR3 is TGCGCCAGCAGCCAAGGGTTCGGCATCCCTAACGAGCAGTACTTC. Its protein is CASSQGFGIPNEQYF.